Following are 25 T cell receptor beta chains from one sample sequenced in a study of T cells in Graves' hyperthyroidism and ophthalmopathy. TCR beta CDR3 regions were amplified from RNA. TCR CDR3 regions were first amplified by RT-PCR with HTBI primers. TCRdb recomputed calls from the multiplex PCR reads with MiXCR, one row per CDR3 protein. The sample has approximately 300,000 distinct CDR3 sequences; approximately 15% are singletons. What was sequenced was blood. The receptors shown here come from a woman aged 55 to 70 with Graves' ophthalmopathy.

The V gene is TRBV20-1, the J gene TRBJ2-5; TRBD2 matches 9 bases. Germline CDR1 is DFQATT and CDR2 is SNEGSKA (reference sequence). V trimming: 5 bases; J trimming: 5 bases; junction bases outside the gene matches: 21. The CDR3 is 18 residues long. The CDR3 DNA is TGCAGTGCTCGAAATCTAGCGGGGACAACCCAATCGGGGGAGACCCAGTACTTC. This translates into CSARNLAGTTQSGETQYF.

This clonotype showed up many times. This chain links TRBV28 with TRBJ2-7, with D tentatively TRBD1 (6 bases). Deletions cut 4 bases from V and 0 bases from J, with 25 bases between. CDR1 is MDHEN, CDR2 SYDVKM, per germline. CDR3 length equals 19 residues. The CDR3 here is CASSSIATSHTGLSYEQYF. In DNA, the CDR3 is TGTGCCAGCAGTTCCATAGCCACAAGCCATACAGGGCTCTCCTACGAGCAGTACTTC.

Only a few counts were recorded for this clonotype. V is TRBV5-1 and J is TRBJ2-1; 9 bases line up with TRBD2. Germline-derived CDR1 and CDR2 are SGHRS and YFSETQ. Trimming removed 1 base from V and 9 bases from J; junction bases left unmatched: 8. CDR3 length: 15 residues. In DNA form, the CDR3 reads TGCGCCAGCAGCTTGCCCCTAGCGGGAAGACGTGAGCAGTTCTTC. Its protein product is CASSLPLAGRREQFF.

This clonotype was observed at least ten times. The rearrangement uses TRBV6-6 and TRBJ2-1; 11 bases agree with TRBD2. V lost 1 base, J lost 0 bases, and 2 bases stayed unmatched. Germline CDR1 reads MNHNY; CDR2 reads SVGAGI (reference sequence). The CDR3 runs 17 residues. The CDR3 region has the DNA TGTGCCAGCAGTTACTTTCTAGCGGGAGGCTCCTACAATGAGCAGTTCTTC. This encodes CASSYFLAGGSYNEQFF.

This clonotype was detected many times. This chain uses TRBV12-3 or TRBV12-4 with TRBJ2-7; 11 nucleotides line up with TRBD1. The CDR3 is 14 amino acids. The V segment lost 6 bases and the J segment 3 bases; nucleotides outside the gene matches: 4. DNA for the CDR3: TGTGCCAGCAGGGACGGGACAGGGGGCTACGAGCAGTACTTC. It codes for CASRDGTGGYEQYF.

This clonotype has just a few counts. This chain links TRBV27 with TRBJ2-7, with a weak D call TRBD2 (6 bases). This CDR3 region has 14 residues. From germline, CDR1 is MNHEY and CDR2 SMNVEV (reference sequence). V lost 2 bases and J 0 bases, leaving 8 bases between the germline ends. This chain's CDR3 is CASSLGGDSYEQYF. In DNA form, the CDR3 reads TGTGCCAGCAGTTTAGGCGGGGACTCCTACGAGCAGTACTTC.

This chain joins TRBV19 and TRBJ1-5, with TRBD1 identical over 7 bases. The V gene end was trimmed by 9 bases and the J gene end by 2 bases; junction bases not matched to a gene: 7. The germline gives CDR1 LNHDA, CDR2 SQIVND (reference sequence). The CDR3 sequence is 14 residues long. The CDR3 region is CASTTGVGNQPQHF. As DNA, the CDR3 is TGTGCCAGCACCACAGGGGTTGGCAATCAGCCCCAGCATTTT. The full variable domain, in which reference TRBV19 and TRBJ1-5 provide the parts outside the CDR3, is DGGITQSPKYLFRKEGQNVTLSCEQNLNHDAMYWYRQDPGQGLRLIYYSQIVNDFQKGDIAEGYSVSREKKESFPLTVTSAQKNPTAFYLCASTTGVGNQPQHFGDGTRLSIL.

This clonotype was detected many times. The chain employs TRBV6-1 and TRBJ2-7; possibly TRBD2 for D (5 bases). V lost 4 bases, J lost 5 bases, and 24 bases lay in between. Germline V gene lookup returns CDR1 MNHNS and CDR2 SASEGT. The length of the CDR3 is 17 residues. The CDR3 loop is CASSGGLGTWAPHEQYF. CDR3 nucleotides: TGTGCCAGCAGTGGAGGGCTTGGCACCTGGGCCCCTCACGAGCAGTACTTC.

This clonotype was observed at least ten times. The chain links TRBV3-1 to TRBJ1-4; 8 bases match TRBD1. The CDR3 consists of 18 residues. Germline CDR1 LGHDT, CDR2 YNNKEL (reference sequence). V was clipped by 4 bases and J by 4 bases; unmatched bases: 14. The CDR3 loop is CASSPYAHPGQVNEKLFF. The CDR3 region has the DNA TGTGCCAGCAGCCCTTATGCCCATCCGGGACAGGTTAATGAAAAACTGTTTTTT.

This clonotype was observed at least ten times. The chain uses TRBV28 and TRBJ2-4, with TRBD1 as a possible D gene (5 bases). V lost 3 bases to trimming and J lost 5 bases, with 8 bases between them. This CDR3 comprises 13 residues. CDR1 MDHEN and CDR2 SYDVKM come from the germline V gene. CDR3 nucleotides: TGTGCCAGCAGTTTCAGGGTAGAAAACATTCAGTACTTC. It specifies CASSFRVENIQYF.

This clonotype was counted many times. V and J are TRBV27 and TRBJ1-1, with D perhaps TRBD1 (6 bases). CDR3 length: 14 residues. CDR1 is MNHEY, CDR2 SMNVEV, per germline (reference sequence). V lost 8 bases and J lost 4, with 17 bases in between. CDR3 DNA sequence: TGTGCCAGCGGCGCCGGGACACCACCCACTGAAGCTTTCTTT. As protein: CASGAGTPPTEAFF.

This clonotype was detected many times. The V call is TRBV20-1, the J call TRBJ2-3; 10 positions agree with TRBD2. Trimming at V came to 7 bases and at J to 2 bases, leaving 6 bases not matched to a gene. Per the germline V gene, CDR1 is DFQATT and CDR2 is SNEGSKA (reference sequence). The CDR3 sequence is 14 residues long. CDR3 region: CSVALAGFTDTQYF. As DNA, the CDR3 is TGCAGTGTCGCACTAGCGGGGTTCACAGATACGCAGTATTTT.

This clonotype showed up many times. This chain joins TRBV2 and TRBJ2-1; perhaps TRBD2 as D (6 bases). This CDR3 contains 16 residues. Trimming left V 9 bases short and J 4 bases short, with 22 bases between. Germline CDR1 SNHLY, CDR2 FYNNEI. DNA of the CDR3: TGTGCCAGTTACCTTTTCTCGGGAGAGGGGTACAATGAGCAGTTCTTC. It yields the protein CASYLFSGEGYNEQFF.

The chain employs TRBV29-1 and TRBJ2-7, with D perhaps assigned TRBD1 or TRBD2 (5 bases each). The CDR3 is 12 residues long. Germline V gives CDR1 SQVTM, CDR2 ANQGSEA. The V gene lost 6 bases and the J gene lost 2 bases, with 11 bases spanning the gap. The CDR3 reads CSVIMGAYEQYF. The CDR3 coding sequence is TGCAGCGTGATAATGGGGGCCTACGAGCAGTACTTC.

Ten or more counts support this clonotype. This sequence joins TRBV6-1 and TRBJ1-1; no firm D call. The length of the CDR3 is 13 residues. Germline-derived CDR1 and CDR2 are MNHNS and SASEGT. The V end was cut by 5 bases, the J end by 7 bases, with 14 bases between. CDR3 coding DNA: TGTGCCAGCAGTTACGACGGGGTGAGTGAAGCTTTCTTT. Protein product: CASSYDGVSEAFF.

This clonotype has a count of ten or more. V gene TRBV13 combines with J gene TRBJ1-6; D not certain. The germline V gene has CDR1 PRHDT and CDR2 FYEKMQ (reference sequence). CDR3 length equals 12 residues. Trimming removed 2 bases at V and 9 bases at J, with 5 bases between. For the CDR3, the DNA is TGTGCCAGCAGCTTACGTCCTTCACCCCTCCACTTT. It specifies CASSLRPSPLHF.

The table lists this clonotype with many counts. The genes are TRBV18 and TRBJ1-4; D is perhaps TRBD1 (6 bases). Germline values: CDR1 KGHSH, CDR2 LQKENI. V was clipped by 6 bases and J by 0 bases, with 14 bases between them. The CDR3 runs to 16 residues. CDR3 sequence reads: CASSPDRQATNEKLFF. CDR3 coding DNA: TGTGCCAGCTCGCCCGACAGGCAAGCAACTAATGAAAAACTGTTTTTT.

The table lists this clonotype with many counts. The chain recombines TRBV29-1 with TRBJ1-2; D remains ambiguous. V dropped 4 bases and J dropped 7 bases, with 16 bases sitting between them. Germline loops: CDR1 SQVTM, CDR2 ANQGSEA. This CDR3 is 13 amino acids long. The CDR3, as DNA: TGCAGCGTTGGACAACAAGGAAGGGCTGGCTACACCTTC. This sequence encodes CSVGQQGRAGYTF.

This clonotype has a handful of counts. The gene calls are TRBV3-1 and TRBJ2-1; 7 nucleotides agree with TRBD2. The CDR3 is made up of 15 amino acids. Germline V gives CDR1 LGHDT, CDR2 YNNKEL (reference sequence). The V gene end was trimmed by 3 bases and the J gene end by 5 bases; junction bases not matched to a gene: 7. The CDR3 loop is CASSQHLAGDNEQFF. The CDR3 coding sequence is TGTGCCAGCAGCCAGCATTTAGCGGGTGACAATGAGCAGTTCTTC.

This clonotype appeared a few times. This chain connects TRBV5-1 to TRBJ2-1; 10 bases line up with TRBD1. Trimming at V came to 0 bases and at J to 4 bases, leaving 4 bases not matched to a gene. The CDR3 runs to 16 residues. Looked up from germline, CDR1 is SGHRS and CDR2 is YFSETQ. As DNA, the CDR3 is TGCGCCAGCAGCTTGGGACCGGGACAGGGGTACAATGAGCAGTTCTTC. Amino acid sequence: CASSLGPGQGYNEQFF.

The sample holds many counts of this clonotype. The rearrangement links TRBV6-5 to TRBJ1-1; D is perhaps TRBD1 (5 bases). The germline V and J ends were trimmed by 0 bases and 4 bases, with 15 bases remaining between them. The germline V gene has CDR1 MNHEY and CDR2 SVGAGI. This CDR3 is built from 16 residues. CDR3 sequence (DNA): TGTGCCAGCAGTTACTCGTTTTCGGGGAGGGGCACTGAAGCTTTCTTT. This encodes CASSYSFSGRGTEAFF.

This chain uses TRBV27 with TRBJ2-1, with D hard to call. Trimming took 3 bases from V and 10 from J, leaving 16 bases between them. From germline, CDR1 is MNHEY and CDR2 SMNVEV (reference sequence). The CDR3 is 14 residues long. CDR3 in amino acids: CASSFWASPYEQFF. In DNA, the CDR3 is TGTGCCAGCAGTTTTTGGGCCTCCCCCTACGAGCAGTTCTTC.

A few counts support this clonotype. J is TRBJ2-1 and V is TRBV7-9; D perhaps matches TRBD1 (8 bases). CDR1 is SEHNR and CDR2 is FQNEAQ in the germline V gene (reference sequence). V was clipped by 5 bases and J by 5 bases, with 22 bases between them. The CDR3 length is 17 residues. The CDR3 region has the DNA TGTGCCAGCAGCCAAAAGGGGGGGACAGGAGCCCACAATGAGCAGTTCTTC. This gives the protein CASSQKGGTGAHNEQFF.

This clonotype was counted a few times. DNA for the CDR3: TGCGCCAGCAGCTTGGTTACAGGGGGAACCTACACCTTC. This encodes CASSLVTGGTYTF. The rearrangement uses TRBV5-1 and TRBJ1-2, with TRBD1 identical over 8 bases. This CDR3 region has 13 residues. J was trimmed by 10 bases and V by 0 bases; bases with no gene match: 5. CDR1 and CDR2 (germline): SGHRS, YFSETQ.

This clonotype has at least ten counts. The V and J genes are TRBV6-2 or TRBV6-3 and TRBJ2-7; a weak D match, TRBD1 (5 bases). Per germline, CDR1 MNHEY and CDR2 SVGEGT. Trimming cost V 7 bases and J 6 bases, with 19 bases left between them. This CDR3 has 14 residues. The CDR3 nucleotides are TGTGCCAGCACCTACTGGGCAGGGAAAGGCGAGCAGTACTTC. This encodes CASTYWAGKGEQYF.